This TCR beta chain originates from a study of T-cell reconstitution after alpha-beta-depleted transplantation in children. Unique molecular identifiers tagged the TCRbeta library. TCRdb re-called the PCR reads with MiXCR, one entry per CDR3 protein. The sample yields approximately 510,000 distinct CDR3 sequences, 18% seen once. This CDR3 comprises 14 residues. V shed 2 bases and J shed 14 bases, with 21 bases lying between them. The V gene's germline CDR1 is DFQATT and CDR2 SNEGSKA (reference sequence). V is TRBV20-1 and J is TRBJ1-4; no firm D call. The source of this sequence is a human donor who donated a stem cell graft to a child with acute lymphoblastic leukemia. Sequencing used PBMCs from the stem cell graft donor, obtained from the stem cell graft. This CDR3 reads CSARNKRESNRLFF. CDR3 nucleotides: TGCAGTGCTAGAAATAAGCGTGAAAGTAATAGGCTGTTTTTT.